A single sample gave rise to the 20 T cell receptor beta chains below, sequenced in a study of tumor-infiltrating lymphocytes in primary liver carcinoma. Co-extracting RNA and DNA was done with about 20-33 mg of unsorted bulk tissue as input. A constant-region primer primed TCR beta cDNA synthesis from about 550 ng of total RNA. The TCR beta library was amplified through three nested multiplex PCR rounds in a modified ARM-PCR procedure. TRBV1-TRBV30 forward primers paired with a C-beta reverse primer drove the first two PCR rounds, approximately 11 cycles each. TCRdb called the multiplex PCR reads again in MiXCR, with one record for every CDR3 protein. The sample consists of roughly 30,000 distinct CDR3 sequences, around 70% of them appearing once. Sequencing was carried out using liver tumor tissue from sampling region 3. Subset indicated: tumor region T3, left-lateral pole. These receptors were obtained from a woman aged 30 to 39 with primary liver carcinoma and hepatitis B virus infection.

This clonotype was seen a single time. One end of the junction varies from germline; a read error may be responsible. The chain links TRBV11-1 to TRBJ1-1; TRBD1 is a possible D gene (5 bases). CDR3 length equals 14 residues. Germline CDR1 reads SGHAT; CDR2 reads FQDESV (reference sequence). The DNA for the CDR3 is TGTACCAGCAGCTTCGGGCAGGGCTACACTGAAGTTTCCTTT. Translated: CTSSFGQGYTEVSF.

This chain joins TRBV28 and TRBJ2-3; TRBD1 might be the D (6 bases). Trimming removed 10 bases from V and 0 bases from J, with 20 bases in between. CDR3 size: 16 residues. The V gene's germline CDR1 is MDHEN and CDR2 SYDVKM. The CDR3, as DNA: TGTGCCAACAGCAACCAGGGGACGGTTAGCACAGATACGCAGTATTTT. Translating gives CANSNQGTVSTDTQYF.

Comment on this clonotype: The CDR3 carries no conserved terminal phenylalanine or tryptophan, so it likely arises from a read error. This rearrangement joins TRBV6-5 to TRBJ2-2; D is perhaps TRBD1 (6 bases). CDR1 is MNHEY and CDR2 is SVGAGI in the germline V gene. The length of the CDR3 is 15 residues. In DNA, the CDR3 is TGTACCAGCGCCCAGGGACATTCGAACACCGGGGAGCTGTTTTAT. It codes for CTSAQGHSNTGELFY.

As regards this clonotype: The missing conserved phenylalanine or tryptophan at the end of this CDR3 makes a read error likely. It is unclear where the CDR3 begins or ends on the DNA, so no DNA is shown, and the CDR3 is as TCRdb lists it. The J gene is TRBJ2-3, the V gene TRBV7-3. Termini included, the CDR3 measures 15 amino acids. Germline V lookup: CDR1 SGHTA, CDR2 FQGTGA. The CDR3 reads CASSPYIGGTDTRYY.

This clonotype has only one observation. A read error may produce the germline difference seen at one junction end. The chain has TRBV6-2 or TRBV6-3 and TRBJ1-5; 7 nucleotides agree with TRBD1. The CDR3 contains 18 residues. The germline V gene encodes CDR1 MNHEY and CDR2 SVGEGT. The CDR3 sequence is CAGSYGGQANSFSQPQHF. Here the CDR3 DNA reads TGTGCCGGCAGTTACGGTGGACAGGCCAATTCTTTCAGTCAGCCCCAGCATTTC.

In regard to this clonotype: The germline gene is not matched at one end of the junction; a read error may be the cause. The CDR3 sequence: CVSCRIPLAGVPGELFF. The CDR3 nucleotides are TGTGTCAGCTGCCGCATCCCACTAGCGGGAGTTCCCGGGGAGCTGTTTTTT. The gene calls are TRBV11-3 and TRBJ2-2, with 11 nucleotides matching TRBD2. The CDR3 runs to 17 residues. Germline V gene data show CDR1 as SGHNT and CDR2 as YENEEA.

Regarding this clonotype: An end of the junction does not agree with germline; a read error may underlie this. The rearrangement uses TRBV30 and TRBJ2-1; a possible D gene is TRBD1 (6 bases). Germline lookup yields CDR1 GTSNPN and CDR2 SVGIG (reference sequence). The CDR3 length is 14 residues. The DNA for the CDR3 is TGTACCTGGACCCAGGGGTTCTTATACAATGAGCAGTTCTTC. It translates to CTWTQGFLYNEQFF.

This clonotype was counted once. At one boundary the junction diverges from the germline segment, which might be a read error. The rearrangement uses TRBV5-1 and TRBJ2-5, with D perhaps assigned TRBD1 or TRBD2 (5 bases each). This CDR3 has 14 amino acids. CDR1 and CDR2 from the germline V gene are SGHRS and YFSETQ. The CDR3 region is CASSLARGEEIQYF. The CDR3 nucleotides are TGCGCCAGCAGCTTGGCCCGGGGCGAAGAGATCCAGTACTTC. Using reference TRBV5-1 and TRBJ2-5 for the parts outside the CDR3, the full variable domain is KAGVTQTPRYLIKTRGQQVTLSCSPISGHRSVSWYQQTPGQGLQFLFEYFSETQRNKGNFPGRFSGRQFSNSRSEMNVSTLELGDSALYLCASSLARGEEIQYFGPGTRLLVL.

On this clonotype: A much more abundant neighbour one base away suggests this may be a read error. This sequence joins TRBV5-4 and TRBJ2-5; D gene ambiguous. V lost 0 bases, J lost 7 bases, and 19 bases lay in between. There are 16 residues in the CDR3. Germline V lookup: CDR1 SGHNT, CDR2 YYREEE (reference sequence). This CDR3 is CASSLGVGAAVRTQYF. In DNA, the CDR3 is TGTGCCAGCAGCTTGGGAGTAGGTGCGGCGGTGCGGACCCAGTACTTC.

This clonotype came up a few times. A read error may be the cause here, since a much bigger clone is one base away. CDR3 bases: TGTGTCAGCAGCTTAACCCCGGAGGGGGAGACCCAGTACTTC. This codes for CVSSLTPEGETQYF. J is TRBJ2-5 and V is TRBV11-2, with a possible D match to TRBD2 (6 bases). Germline V gene data show CDR1 as SGHAT and CDR2 as FQNNGV. This CDR3 is 14 amino acids long.

As to this clonotype: A junction boundary mismatches the germline segment, possibly from a read error. The chain employs TRBV11-2 and TRBJ2-5, with 8 positions matching TRBD2. CDR1 SGHAT and CDR2 FQNNGV come from the germline V gene. This CDR3 has 16 residues. CDR3 amino acids: CARSFRTGTSRETQYF. The CDR3 DNA reads TGTGCCCGCAGCTTTCGAACCGGGACTAGTCGGGAGACCCAGTACTTC.

Notes on this clonotype: At one of its ends the junction is not consistent with the germline gene, which may arise from a read error. The V gene is TRBV4-3, the J gene TRBJ2-7, with 7 bases fitting TRBD2. The CDR3 extends over 18 amino acids. CDR1 LGHNA and CDR2 YSLEER come from the germline V gene. CDR3 in DNA: TGTGCCAGCACCCAAGCTGTGACGGGGGGTCACATTAGCTGCGAGCAGTACTTC. It codes for CASTQAVTGGHISCEQYF.

Concerning this clonotype: The junction and the germline gene differ at one end; a read error may be behind it. The chain couples TRBV29-1 to TRBJ2-6; D possibly uses TRBD1 or TRBD2 (5 bases each). This CDR3 spans 13 amino acids. Germline CDR1 SQVTM, CDR2 ANQGSEA. The CDR3 sequence is CSAVRRGANVLPF. The CDR3 DNA sequence: TGCAGCGCTGTACGGCGAGGGGCCAACGTCCTGCCTTTC.

J is TRBJ2-1 and V is TRBV7-8; D is possibly TRBD2 (6 bases). Trimming removed 3 bases at V and 14 bases at J, with 23 bases between. This CDR3 is built from 15 residues. Germline CDR1 SGHVS, CDR2 FQNEAQ. The CDR3 region has the DNA TGTGCCAGCAGCTTCTCTAGCGCGACCTACAATGATGAGTTCTTC. Its protein product is CASSFSSATYNDEFF.

This clonotype was seen repeatedly, ten times or more. The CDR3 does not close with the conserved phenylalanine or tryptophan, likely indicating a read error. The chain uses TRBV11-2 and TRBJ2-1; 10 nucleotides match TRBD2. Per the germline V gene, CDR1 is SGHAT and CDR2 is FQNNGV. There are 15 residues in the CDR3. The V segment lost 2 bases and the J segment 4 bases; nucleotides outside the gene matches: 2. CDR3 protein: CASSLRTSGYNEQFI. CDR3 DNA: TGTGCCAGCAGCTTAAGGACTAGCGGTTACAATGAGCAGTTCATC.

This clonotype was counted at least ten times. This chain links TRBV29-1 with TRBJ1-2, with 8 bases that match TRBD1. Germline V lookup: CDR1 SQVTM, CDR2 ANQGSEA. V lost 4 bases and J lost 6; bases outside the gene matches: 7. The CDR3 length is 13 residues. As DNA, the CDR3 is TGCAGCGTTGCGCAGGGGGCAGAGGATGGCTACACCTTC. Translating it yields CSVAQGAEDGYTF.

At least ten counts were recorded for this clonotype. This may come from a read error, since a much larger clone is one base off. This rearrangement joins TRBV7-8 to TRBJ2-1; 12 nucleotides agree with TRBD2. CDR1 SGHVS and CDR2 FQNEAQ come from the germline V gene. This CDR3 spans 15 amino acids. The CDR3 region is CASSSRLAGVTEQIF. CDR3 sequence (DNA): TGTGCCAGCAGCTCTCGACTAGCGGGAGTAACTGAGCAGATCTTC.

As for this clonotype: A much larger clone differs by one base, so this may be a read error. The chain carries TRBV29-1 and TRBJ2-7, with D possibly matching TRBD1 (6 bases). This CDR3 is 13 amino acids long. V shed 1 base and J shed 2 bases, with 9 bases lying between them. Germline CDR1 reads SQVTM; CDR2 reads ANQGSEA. DNA for the CDR3: TGCAGCGTTGAAGCAGAGGGGGCCTACGAGCAGTACTTC. This translates into CSVEAEGAYEQYF.

Comments on this clonotype: At one boundary the junction diverges from the germline segment, which might be a read error. The chain joins TRBV6-5 to TRBJ2-7; possible D gene TRBD1, 6 bases. Germline V CDR1 and CDR2: MNHEY, SVGAGI. The CDR3 loop spans 15 amino acids. The CDR3 DNA is TGTGCCAGGAGCTACAAGGACAGCAGCTCCTACGGGCAGTACTTC. Protein: CARSYKDSSSYGQYF.

There are a few counts of this clonotype. A much larger clone differs by one base, so this may be a read error. The chain combines TRBV29-1 with TRBJ2-1, with D perhaps TRBD1 or TRBD2 (5 bases each). Germline V CDR1 and CDR2: SQVTM, ANQGSEA. There are 15 residues in the CDR3. V was clipped by 0 bases and J by 8 bases, with 17 bases between them. Here the CDR3 reads CSVEDGIVMGDEQFF. CDR3 sequence (DNA): TGCAGCGTTGAAGACGGGATTGTCATGGGGGATGAGCAGTTCTTC.